This T cell receptor (beta chain) stems from a study of blood T cell repertoires in COVID-19 (dated by TCRdb to about 2020). About the investigation overall: Samples from collaborators originated in the United States, Italy and Spain and spanned both the acute and convalescent phases of COVID-19. The repertoires were made available in a free public database intended to serve as a resource for research on the immune response to SARS-CoV-2. Where available, HLA class I and class II types were obtained from metadata supplied by the sample provider rather than from assay-based typing. Deeply sampled blood TCRbeta repertoires from subjects exposed to, actively infected with, or recovered from COVID-19 were included in the dataset. The prospective study material was composed of cDNA or gDNA derived from T cells, B-cell-depleted T cells, or PBMCs. Nearly every sample came with metadata listing a de-identified subject ID, COVID-19 status, age in years and sex. The samples were drawn from two sources: the first 160 participants of the ongoing ImmuneRACE study, and 1,000 to 1,500 subjects contributed by 6 global collaborators. General findings and caveats noted by the study authors: The quantity of clinical and demographic metadata differed by source and by participant and was supplied without curation.

Of note for this clone: Its antigen remains unidentified. No base quality values were provided; no much bigger clone lies one nucleotide off.

Spanning cysteine to phenylalanine, the CDR3 consists of 14 amino acids. The CDR3 DNA has 42 bases and is translated from base 1. According to the germline V gene, CDR1 reads LGHNA and CDR2 reads YNFKEQ. The junction shows trimming of 0 bases on V and 8 bases on J, plus 13 bases between the germline ends. In the prospective study, participants were 18 to 89 years old, resided in about two dozen geographic areas of the United States, and were enrolled through a virtual design. To assign participants to cohorts, the prospective study relied on clinical history that participants themselves reported in a screening survey and a study questionnaire. For ImmuneRACE Cohort 3, a participant was defined as recovered based on two consecutive negative NP/OP PCR tests, clearance by a healthcare professional, or resolution of symptoms. Each participant in the prospective study had whole blood, serum and a nasopharyngeal or oropharyngeal swab collected by mobile phlebotomists. Prospective study participants could optionally give additional blood draws and questionnaires over an approximately 2-month period. Before DNA extraction, blood samples from the prospective study were shipped at room temperature or frozen.

TCRbeta CDR3 regions were amplified from genomic DNA using the immunoSEQ Assay, a bias-controlled multiplex PCR. From the authors' description of their analysis: The number of nucleated cells in each sample was estimated by amplification of reference gene primers within the assay. To quantify the absolute abundance of each unique TCRbeta CDR3 rearrangement, sequence reads were collapsed and filtered. For each sample, productive Simpson clonality was calculated as the square root of Simpson's diversity index across productive rearrangements. The source is immuneACCESS, and TCRdb retained only in-frame sequences with V and J called. Part of the clones is not carried over; for the studies checked, unresolved V genes explain less than half of this, and the remainder is unexplained. V and J calls and clone size are given by that table; D and trimming were obtained from the DNA. The sample data list 200,000 to 300,000 clones, and around 84% of these were observed just once. Of the sample, about 1.6% falls within the top ten clones.

The TCR was taken from a man between 35 and 55 years old who had recovered from COVID-19. Sequences were obtained from PBMCs or T cells enriched from blood (not recorded which). This sequence uses TRBV4-2 and TRBJ1-2, with the D segment identity uncertain. The bases are TGTGCCAGCAGCCAAGACTTGGAGGGTGGCGGCTACACCTTC. It translates as CASSQDLEGGGYTF.